The sequence of this T cell receptor beta chain was determined in a study of identical twins. A word on this clonotype: Its target is unknown.

Study-level findings and limits: Because invariant MAIT and iNKT cells could be present, zero-insertion analyses could be partly confounded.

Trimming at V came to 3 bases and at J to 11 bases, leaving 17 bases not matched to a gene. The CDR3 length is 16 residues. CDR1 is MNHEY and CDR2 is SVGAGI in the germline V gene. Via MiXCR, TCRdb re-called the 5' RACE reads, giving one row per CDR3 protein. Among 1.5 million to 2 million distinct CDR3 sequences, about 31% were seen once, and the ten largest hold about 0.25%. The chain couples TRBV6-5 to TRBJ2-5; 8 nucleotides line up with TRBD1. This clonotype was obtained from a newborn girl in good health. Source material: cord blood. CDR3: CASSYDGQGFYNGQYF. CDR3 DNA: TGTGCCAGCAGTTATGACGGACAGGGATTCTACAATGGGCAGTACTTC.